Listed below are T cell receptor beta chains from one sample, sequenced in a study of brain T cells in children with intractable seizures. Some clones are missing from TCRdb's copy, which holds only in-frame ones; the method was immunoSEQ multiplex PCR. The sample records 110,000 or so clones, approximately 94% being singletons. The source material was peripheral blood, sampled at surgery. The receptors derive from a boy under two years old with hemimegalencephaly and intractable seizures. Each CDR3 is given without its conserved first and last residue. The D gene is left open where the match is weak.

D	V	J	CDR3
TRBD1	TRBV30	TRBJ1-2	AWRGQGRYGYT
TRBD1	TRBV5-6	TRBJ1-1	ASSFPRGRGTEAF
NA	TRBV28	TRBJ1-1	ASSLRGGVWSF
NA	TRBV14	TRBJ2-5	ASSQDGQETQY
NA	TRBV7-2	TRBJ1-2	ASSSGSGKYYGYT
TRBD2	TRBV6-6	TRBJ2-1	ASSHSGRASSYNEQF
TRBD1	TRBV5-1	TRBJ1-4	ASSLRQGASEKLF
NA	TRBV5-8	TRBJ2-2	ASSPLVGYTGELF
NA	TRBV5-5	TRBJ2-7	ASWDPGNEQY
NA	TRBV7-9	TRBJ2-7	ASSLDAGPYEQY
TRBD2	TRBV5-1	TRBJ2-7	ASSLEPSGSYEQY
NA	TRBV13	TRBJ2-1	ASSLGEGRTYNEQF
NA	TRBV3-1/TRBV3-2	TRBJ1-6	ASSHGNSPLH
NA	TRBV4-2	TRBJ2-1	ASSQARSGGPAYNEQF
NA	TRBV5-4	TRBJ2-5	ASSLEAQETQY
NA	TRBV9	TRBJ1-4	ASSVAPKAYRDPNEKLF
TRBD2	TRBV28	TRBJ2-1	ATLRSGRLGRNEQF
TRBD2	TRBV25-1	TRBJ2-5	ASSEFAGAGETQY
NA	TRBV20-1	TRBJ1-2	SASRIYGYT
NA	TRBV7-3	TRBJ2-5	ASSFRSSPQETQY
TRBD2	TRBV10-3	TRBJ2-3	ATRKIQREHRGSAQY
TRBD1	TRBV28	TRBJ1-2	ASTIINRGRGYGYT
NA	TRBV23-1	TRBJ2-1	ASSQSGDTNVPYNEQF
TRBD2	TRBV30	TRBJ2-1	AWSAASGFNEQF
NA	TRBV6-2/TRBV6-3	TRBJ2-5	ASSPDFQETQY
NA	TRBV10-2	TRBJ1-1	AIKPGGLAAEAF
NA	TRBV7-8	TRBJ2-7	ASSLFSYEQY